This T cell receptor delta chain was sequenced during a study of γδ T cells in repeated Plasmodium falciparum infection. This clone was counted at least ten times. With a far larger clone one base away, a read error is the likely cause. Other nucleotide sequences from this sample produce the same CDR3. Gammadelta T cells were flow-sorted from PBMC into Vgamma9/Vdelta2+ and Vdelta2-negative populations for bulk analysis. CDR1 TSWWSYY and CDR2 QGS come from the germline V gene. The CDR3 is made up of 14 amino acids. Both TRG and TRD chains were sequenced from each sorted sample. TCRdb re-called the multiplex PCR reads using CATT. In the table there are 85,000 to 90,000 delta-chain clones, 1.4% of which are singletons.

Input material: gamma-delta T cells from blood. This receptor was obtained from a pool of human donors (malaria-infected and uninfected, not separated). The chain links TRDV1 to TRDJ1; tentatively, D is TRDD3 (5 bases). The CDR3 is CALGELAPERELIF. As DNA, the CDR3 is TGTGCTCTCGGGGAACTGGCTCCTGAGCGGGAACTCATCTTT.